Detailed here is one T cell receptor (beta chain). This sample was taken from a study of early T cells in non-severe SARS-CoV-2 infection. TCRdb ran MiXCR on the 5' RACE reads and lists one entry per CDR3 protein. This table has some 30,000 distinct CDR3 sequences, 2.5% to 3.5% appearing once. The V gene lost 4 bases and the J gene lost 3 bases, with 15 bases spanning the gap. CDR1 is SGHAT, CDR2 FQNNGV, per germline. The CDR3 is 15 amino acids. V is TRBV11-2 and J is TRBJ1-1; possible D gene TRBD1, 6 bases. The sequence was obtained from an adult who was a healthcare worker with PCR-confirmed SARS-CoV-2 infection or an uninfected control (not recorded which). Material for sequencing was whole blood. CDR3 region: CASSYPRTDDTEAFF. DNA for the CDR3: TGTGCCAGCAGCTACCCCAGGACAGATGACACTGAAGCTTTCTTT.